The T cell receptor beta chain described here comes from a study of response to subunit inactivated influenza vaccine. Germline trimming cut 0 bases from V and 0 bases from J; bases unmatched to any gene: 5. CDR1 and CDR2 (germline): LGHDT, YNNKEL (reference sequence). This CDR3 is built from 17 residues. TCRdb processed the RT-PCR reads anew with MiXCR; each CDR3 protein has one entry. The sample contains about 800,000 distinct CDR3 sequences, less than 25% of which appear only once. The TCR comes from a man aged 50 to 60 who received an inactivated influenza vaccine. This sequence joins TRBV3-1 and TRBJ2-1, with TRBD1 matching over 7 bases. This specimen was PBMCs from blood, taken about 5 days after vaccination. In nucleotides, the CDR3 is TGTGCCAGCAGCCAAGAAGATTGGGACAGCTCCTACAATGAGCAGTTCTTC. Translation: CASSQEDWDSSYNEQFF.